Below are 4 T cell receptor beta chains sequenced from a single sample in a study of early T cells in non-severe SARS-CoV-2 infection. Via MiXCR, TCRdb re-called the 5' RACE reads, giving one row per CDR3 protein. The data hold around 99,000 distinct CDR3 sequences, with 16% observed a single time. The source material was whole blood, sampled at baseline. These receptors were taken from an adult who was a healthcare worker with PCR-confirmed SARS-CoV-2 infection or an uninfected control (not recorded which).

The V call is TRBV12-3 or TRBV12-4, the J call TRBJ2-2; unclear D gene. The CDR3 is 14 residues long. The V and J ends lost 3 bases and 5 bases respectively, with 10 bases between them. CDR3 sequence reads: CASSLLGNTGELFF. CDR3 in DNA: TGTGCCAGCAGTTTGTTGGGTAATACCGGGGAGCTGTTTTTT.

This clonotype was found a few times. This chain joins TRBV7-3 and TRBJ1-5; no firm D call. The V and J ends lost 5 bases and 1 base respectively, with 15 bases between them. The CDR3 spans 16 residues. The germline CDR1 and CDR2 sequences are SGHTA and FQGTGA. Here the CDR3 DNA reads TGTGCCAGCAGCCACCCGCCCTCGGGGAGCAATCAGCCCCAGCATTTT. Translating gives CASSHPPSGSNQPQHF.

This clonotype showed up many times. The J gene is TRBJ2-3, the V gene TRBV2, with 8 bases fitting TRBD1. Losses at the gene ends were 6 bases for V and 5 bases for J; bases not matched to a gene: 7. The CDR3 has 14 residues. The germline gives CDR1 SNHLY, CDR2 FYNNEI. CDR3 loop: CASRRGQGGDTQYF. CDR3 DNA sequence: TGTGCCAGCAGGCGCGGACAGGGAGGAGATACGCAGTATTTT.

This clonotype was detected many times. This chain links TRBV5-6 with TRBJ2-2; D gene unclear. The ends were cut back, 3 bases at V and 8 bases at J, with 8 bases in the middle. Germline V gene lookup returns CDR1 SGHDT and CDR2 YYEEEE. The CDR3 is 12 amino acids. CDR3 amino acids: CASSSVGGELFF. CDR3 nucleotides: TGTGCCAGCAGCTCGGTGGGAGGGGAGCTGTTTTTT. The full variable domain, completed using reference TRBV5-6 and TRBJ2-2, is DAGVTQSPTHLIKTRGQQVTLRCSPKSGHDTVSWYQQALGQGPQFIFQYYEEEERQRGNFPDRFSGHQFPNYSSELNVNALLLGDSALYLCASSSVGGELFFGEGSRLTVL.